Below, 26 T cell receptor beta chains from the same sample are listed, as sequenced in a study. MiXCR, applied by TCRdb to the 5' RACE reads, yields one record per CDR3 protein. Among approximately 12,000 distinct CDR3 sequences listed, around 46% were seen once. Specimen: tumor-infiltrating naive CD4+ T cells sorted from the breast tumor. Subset given: naive CD4+ T cells, CD4+CD45RA+CD25-. Every receptor here comes from a female donor with breast cancer.

Here the CDR3 DNA reads TGTGCCAGCAGCGTAGGAGATACAGAGACCCAGTACTTC. It specifies CASSVGDTETQYF. The chain couples TRBV9 to TRBJ2-5, with D hard to call. Germline V gives CDR1 SGDLS, CDR2 YYNGEE. Deletions cut 0 bases from V and 4 bases from J, with 7 bases between. CDR3 size: 13 residues. The full variable domain, in which reference TRBV9 and TRBJ2-5 provide the parts outside the CDR3, is DSGVTQTPKHLITATGQRVTLRCSPRSGDLSVYWYQQSLDQGLQFLIQYYNGEERAKGNILERFSAQQFPDLHSELNLSSLELGDSALYFCASSVGDTETQYFGPGTRLLVL.

This clonotype was found a few times. V usage is TRBV20-1 and J usage is TRBJ2-5; 8 positions agree with TRBD2. V shed 6 bases, J shed 5 bases, and the junction held 17 bases outside the gene matches. The germline V gene has CDR1 DFQATT and CDR2 SNEGSKA (reference sequence). This CDR3 region has 16 residues. Written as DNA, the CDR3 is TGCAGTGCCTGGCCCGGGGGGGCCATACCAAGTGAGACCCAGTACTTC. This gives the protein CSAWPGGAIPSETQYF.

Comment on this clonotype: Germline is not matched at one junction end, which may reflect a read error. CDR3 loop: CSAHGTQNGQFF. The CDR3 coding sequence is TGCAGTGCTCATGGGACTCAAAATGGGCAGTTCTTC. The chain recombines TRBV20-1 with TRBJ2-1; TRBD2 might be the D (6 bases). The V gene's germline CDR1 is DFQATT and CDR2 SNEGSKA (reference sequence). The length of the CDR3 is 12 residues.

The chain links TRBV10-3 to TRBJ1-5; 8 nucleotides agree with TRBD1. CDR1 is ENHRY, CDR2 SYGVKD, per germline. The V gene end was trimmed by 7 bases and the J gene end by 3 bases; junction bases not matched to a gene: 5. The CDR3 has 14 amino acids. The CDR3 protein is CAIKSGGDNQPQHF. The CDR3 DNA reads as TGTGCCATCAAATCAGGGGGCGACAATCAGCCCCAGCATTTT.

This clonotype was recorded a few times. V and J are TRBV7-9 and TRBJ2-2, with D perhaps matching TRBD2 (7 bases). CDR1 is SEHNR, CDR2 FQNEAQ, per germline (reference sequence). The CDR3 length is 17 residues. V was clipped by 5 bases and J by 0 bases, with 16 bases between them. DNA of the CDR3: TGTGCCAGCAGCCCGAGGACGGGGGGCGCGAACACCGGGGAGCTGTTTTTT. Its translation: CASSPRTGGANTGELFF.

This clonotype was counted a few times. This chain uses TRBV10-3 with TRBJ2-5, with TRBD2 matching over 7 bases. The junction had 9 bases not matched to a gene; V was cut back by 0 bases and J by 5 bases. The V gene's germline CDR1 is ENHRY and CDR2 SYGVKD. The CDR3 extends over 16 amino acids. The CDR3 region has the DNA TGTGCCATCAGTGAGTCGCGCGGCGGGAGTTGGGAGACCCAGTACTTC. Amino acids: CAISESRGGSWETQYF.

V and J are TRBV30 and TRBJ1-2, with 7 bases fitting TRBD1. Trimming at V came to 5 bases and at J to 6 bases, leaving 6 bases not matched to a gene. This CDR3 region has 12 residues. Germline V lookup: CDR1 GTSNPN, CDR2 SVGIG (reference sequence). The CDR3 DNA is TGTGCCTGGGATAGACAGGGTCATGGCTACACCTTC. This translates into CAWDRQGHGYTF.

As for this clonotype: With a much larger clone just one base away, this may be a read error. The V gene is TRBV4-2, the J gene TRBJ2-1; 11 bases match TRBD2. Germline CDR1 is LGHNA and CDR2 is YNFKEQ. The CDR3 has 15 residues. CDR3 amino acids: CASSHSGRALNERFF. Here the CDR3 DNA reads TGTGCCAGCAGCCATAGCGGGAGGGCCCTTAATGAGCGGTTCTTC.

This clonotype is labeled as medium-sized. The chain has TRBV7-8 and TRBJ2-5; D remains ambiguous. Germline CDR1 reads SGHVS; CDR2 reads FQNEAQ. The CDR3 consists of 14 residues. With 4 bases removed from V and 1 base from J, the gap between germline ends came to 10 bases. The CDR3: CASSSSDFQETQYF. CDR3 nucleotides: TGTGCCAGCAGCTCATCCGACTTCCAAGAGACCCAGTACTTC.

The rearrangement links TRBV11-2 to TRBJ1-5, with D unclear. Germline CDR1 reads SGHAT; CDR2 reads FQNNGV. This CDR3 contains 13 residues. V lost 5 bases to trimming and J lost 7 bases, with 12 bases between them. The DNA for the CDR3 is TGTGCCAGCAGCCAAGGACGTCAACAGCCCCAGCATTTT. Its protein is CASSQGRQQPQHF.

The chain recombines TRBV12-3 or TRBV12-4 with TRBJ2-1, with D uncertain. This CDR3 has 12 residues. V was trimmed by 5 bases and J by 9 bases, leaving 11 bases between them. CDR3 sequence (DNA): TGTGCCAGCAGTAACGAGCGAGGTGAGCAGTTCTTC. Translating gives CASSNERGEQFF.

This clonotype came up a few times. The chain recombines TRBV6-5 with TRBJ1-3; possibly TRBD1 for D (5 bases). Germline CDR1 MNHEY, CDR2 SVGAGI. This CDR3 is built from 18 residues. V was clipped by 0 bases and J by 1 base, with 16 bases between them. CDR3 loop: CASSYSWPGRVSGNTIYF. CDR3 DNA: TGTGCCAGCAGTTACTCATGGCCAGGGAGAGTTTCTGGAAACACCATATATTTT.

The rearrangement uses TRBV18 and TRBJ1-6, with D hard to call. The CDR3 is 13 residues long. The V gene lost 5 bases and the J gene lost 7 bases, with 9 bases spanning the gap. Germline V CDR1 and CDR2: KGHSH, LQKENI. The DNA of the CDR3 is TGTGCCAGCTCAGCGGAACCGAATTCACCCCTCCACTTT. It is translated as CASSAEPNSPLHF.

CDR3 protein: CASSYASGSGYGYTF. DNA of the CDR3: TGTGCCAGCAGTTACGCGAGCGGGTCCGGGTATGGCTACACCTTC. The chain links TRBV6-2 or TRBV6-3 to TRBJ1-2; D remains ambiguous. This CDR3 has 15 amino acids. Between the trimmed V and J ends, which lost 2 bases and 5 bases, there was a span of 15 bases. CDR1 is MNHEY, CDR2 SVGEGT, per germline.

Concerning this clonotype: A junction boundary mismatches the germline segment, possibly from a read error. The chain has TRBV18 and TRBJ1-2; a weak D match, TRBD1 (5 bases). Germline CDR1 is KGHSH and CDR2 is LQKENI. The CDR3 totals 15 residues. CDR3 DNA: TGCGCCAGCTCACCAGCCGTCATGGGACACTATGGCTACACCTTC. This sequence encodes CASSPAVMGHYGYTF.

Sample share makes this clonotype medium-sized. The chain recombines TRBV6-5 with TRBJ1-2, with D unclear. CDR1 is MNHEY, CDR2 SVGAGI, per germline. The CDR3 contains 11 residues. Trimming pared 10 bases from V and 7 bases from J, leaving 13 bases between. CDR3 protein: CATSSGGGYTF. CDR3 bases: TGTGCCACATCGTCCGGTGGTGGCTACACCTTC.

V usage is TRBV27 and J usage is TRBJ1-4; TRBD1 might be the D (6 bases). Germline CDR1 MNHEY, CDR2 SMNVEV (reference sequence). The CDR3 is made up of 14 amino acids. Between the trimmed V and J ends, which lost 3 bases and 8 bases, there was a span of 13 bases. CDR3 sequence: CASSFNGGREKLFF. CDR3 bases: TGTGCCAGCAGTTTCAACGGGGGGCGCGAAAAACTGTTTTTT.

V usage is TRBV29-1 and J usage is TRBJ2-1; 7 bases match TRBD2. The CDR3 extends over 11 amino acids. Germline V gene lookup returns CDR1 SQVTM and CDR2 ANQGSEA. The V and J ends lost 4 bases and 9 bases, in that order; junction bases with no gene match: 3. CDR3 protein: CSVAAGAEQFF. For the CDR3, the DNA is TGCAGCGTTGCCGCGGGAGCTGAGCAGTTCTTC.

By proportion, this clonotype is medium-sized. The chain employs TRBV7-2 and TRBJ2-1; TRBD1 matches 8 bases. The CDR3 length is 12 residues. After removal of 3 bases from V and 10 bases from J, the junction contained 2 bases not matched to a gene. Germline V CDR1 and CDR2: SGHTA, FQGNSA. CDR3 sequence reads: CASSLGQAEQFF. In nucleotides, the CDR3 is TGTGCCAGCAGCTTGGGACAGGCGGAGCAGTTCTTC.

V and J are TRBV5-1 and TRBJ2-7; D perhaps matches TRBD1 (5 bases). The germline CDR1 and CDR2 sequences are SGHRS and YFSETQ. Trimming pared 1 base from V and 3 bases from J, leaving 14 bases between. The CDR3 has 15 residues. CDR3 sequence reads: CASSLQGQGRYEQYF. The CDR3 coding sequence is TGCGCCAGCAGCTTGCAAGGACAAGGGCGCTACGAGCAGTACTTC.

With regard to this clonotype: Sequence at one end of the junction differs from germline and may be a read error. The V gene is TRBV7-7, the J gene TRBJ2-5; 8 nucleotides match TRBD2. The CDR3 is made up of 14 amino acids. Germline CDR1 and CDR2: SSHAT and FNYEAQ (reference sequence). The CDR3 DNA sequence: TGTGCTAGCAGCACGGGGACTAGCCAAGAGACCCAGTACTTC. Translated: CASSTGTSQETQYF.

The rearrangement links TRBV18 to TRBJ1-5; D ambiguous. The V and J ends lost 1 base and 0 bases respectively, with 7 bases between them. The CDR3 extends over 15 amino acids. CDR1 KGHSH and CDR2 LQKENI come from the germline V gene. DNA for the CDR3: TGTGCCAGCTCACCACAAGGCAGTAGCAATCAGCCCCAGCATTTT. This gives the protein CASSPQGSSNQPQHF.

The chain carries TRBV4-1 and TRBJ2-2, with 9 bases aligning to TRBD2. There are 17 residues in the CDR3. Trimming took 0 bases from V and 6 from J; bases not matched to a gene: 8. The germline V gene has CDR1 MGHRA and CDR2 YSYEKL. The CDR3, as DNA: TGCGCCAGCAGCCAAGATCAAGCGGGAGGAACCGCCGGGGAGCTGTTTTTT. It is translated as CASSQDQAGGTAGELFF.

The V gene is TRBV5-1, the J gene TRBJ2-1, with 10 bases aligning to TRBD2. V was clipped by 4 bases and J by 0 bases; unmatched bases: 7. Germline V gene sequence: CDR1 SGHRS, CDR2 YFSETQ. This CDR3 comprises 17 residues. CDR3 nucleotide sequence: TGCGCCAGCAGCCTCCCCTCTAGCGGGGGCTCCTACAATGAGCAGTTCTTC. As protein: CASSLPSSGGSYNEQFF.

The V call is TRBV7-9, the J call TRBJ1-4, with D perhaps TRBD1 (6 bases). Trimming took off 5 bases at V and 8 bases at J, with 18 bases between the two ends. In germline, CDR1 is SEHNR, CDR2 FQNEAQ (reference sequence). There are 15 residues in the CDR3. This chain's CDR3 is CASSGTGTSGEKLFF. CDR3 sequence (DNA): TGTGCCAGCAGCGGGACCGGGACAAGTGGGGAAAAACTGTTTTTT.

The V call is TRBV25-1, the J call TRBJ1-6; D ambiguous. Trimming stripped 2 bases from V and 14 bases from J, with 13 bases between. The germline V gene has CDR1 MGHDK and CDR2 SYGVNS. The CDR3 sequence is 13 residues long. The CDR3 protein is CASSEIGRMALHF. In DNA, the CDR3 is TGTGCCAGCAGTGAAATCGGGAGGATGGCCCTCCACTTT.